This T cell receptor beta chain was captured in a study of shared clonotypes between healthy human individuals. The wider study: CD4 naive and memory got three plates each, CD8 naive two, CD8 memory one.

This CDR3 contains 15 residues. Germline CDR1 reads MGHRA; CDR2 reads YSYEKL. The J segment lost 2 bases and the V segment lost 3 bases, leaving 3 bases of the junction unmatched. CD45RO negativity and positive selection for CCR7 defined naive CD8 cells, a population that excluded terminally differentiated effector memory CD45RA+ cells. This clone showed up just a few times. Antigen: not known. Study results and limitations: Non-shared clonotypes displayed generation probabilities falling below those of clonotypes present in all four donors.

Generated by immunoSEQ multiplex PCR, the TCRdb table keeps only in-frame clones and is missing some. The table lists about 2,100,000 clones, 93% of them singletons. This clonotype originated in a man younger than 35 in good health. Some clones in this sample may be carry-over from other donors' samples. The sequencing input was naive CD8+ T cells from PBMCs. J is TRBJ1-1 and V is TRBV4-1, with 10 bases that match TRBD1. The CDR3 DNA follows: TGCGCCAGCAGCCAGGGACAGGGGTTTAACACTGAAGCTTTCTTT. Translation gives CASSQGQGFNTEAFF.